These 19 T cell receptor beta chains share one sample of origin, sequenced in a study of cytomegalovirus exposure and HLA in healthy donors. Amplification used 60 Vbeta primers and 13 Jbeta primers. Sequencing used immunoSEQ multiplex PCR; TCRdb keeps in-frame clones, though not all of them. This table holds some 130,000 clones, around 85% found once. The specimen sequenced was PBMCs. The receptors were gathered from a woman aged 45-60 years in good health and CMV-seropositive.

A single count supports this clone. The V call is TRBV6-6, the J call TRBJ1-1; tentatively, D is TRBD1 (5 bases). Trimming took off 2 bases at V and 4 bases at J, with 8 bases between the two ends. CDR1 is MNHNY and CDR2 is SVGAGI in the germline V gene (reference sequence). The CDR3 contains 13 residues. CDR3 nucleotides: TGTGCCAGCAGTTACGGGGGGAGCACTGAAGCTTTCTTT. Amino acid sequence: CASSYGGSTEAFF.

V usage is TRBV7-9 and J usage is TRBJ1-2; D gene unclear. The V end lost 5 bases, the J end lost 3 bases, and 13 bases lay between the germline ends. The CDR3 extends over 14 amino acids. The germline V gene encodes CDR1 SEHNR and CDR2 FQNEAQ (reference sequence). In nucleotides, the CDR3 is TGTGCCAGCAGCCAAGGAGAGTGGGACTATGGCTACACCTTC. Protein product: CASSQGEWDYGYTF.

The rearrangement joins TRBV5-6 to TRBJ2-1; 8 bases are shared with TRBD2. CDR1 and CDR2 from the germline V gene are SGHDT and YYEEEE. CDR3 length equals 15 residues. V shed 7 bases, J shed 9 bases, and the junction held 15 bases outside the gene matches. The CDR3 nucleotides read TGTGCCAGCCGCTGGCGGCGGGGGGCCGGGGGTGAGCAGTTCTTC. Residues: CASRWRRGAGGEQFF.

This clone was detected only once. CDR3 DNA: TGCGCCAGCAGCCAAGAACCGAGGGGGAGAATCTCTGAAGCTTTCTTT. Translation: CASSQEPRGRISEAFF. This chain connects TRBV4-1 to TRBJ1-1, with TRBD1 as a possible D gene (6 bases). V was cut by 0 bases and J by 6 bases, with 17 bases left in between. Germline CDR1 is MGHRA and CDR2 is YSYEKL. This CDR3 region has 16 residues.

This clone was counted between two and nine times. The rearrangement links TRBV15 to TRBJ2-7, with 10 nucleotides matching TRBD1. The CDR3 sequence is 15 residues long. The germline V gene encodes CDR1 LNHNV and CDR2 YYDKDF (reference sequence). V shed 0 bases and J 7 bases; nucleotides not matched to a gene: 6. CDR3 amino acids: CATSREDRGSWEQYF. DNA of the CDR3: TGTGCCACCAGCAGAGAGGACAGGGGGTCGTGGGAGCAGTACTTC.

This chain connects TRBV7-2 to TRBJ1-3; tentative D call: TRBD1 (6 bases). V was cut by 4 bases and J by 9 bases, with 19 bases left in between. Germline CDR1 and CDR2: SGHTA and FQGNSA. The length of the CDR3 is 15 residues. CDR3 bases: TGTGCCAGCAGCTCGGACAGTTCCTCTGGAGGCACCATATATTTT. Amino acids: CASSSDSSSGGTIYF.

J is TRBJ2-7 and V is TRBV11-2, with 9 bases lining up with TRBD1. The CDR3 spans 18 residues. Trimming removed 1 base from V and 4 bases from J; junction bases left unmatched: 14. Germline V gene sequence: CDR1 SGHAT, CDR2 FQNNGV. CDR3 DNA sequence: TGTGCCAGCAGCTTAGTCAGGGCCCCAAACAGGGGGCAATACGAGCAGTACTTC. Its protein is CASSLVRAPNRGQYEQYF.

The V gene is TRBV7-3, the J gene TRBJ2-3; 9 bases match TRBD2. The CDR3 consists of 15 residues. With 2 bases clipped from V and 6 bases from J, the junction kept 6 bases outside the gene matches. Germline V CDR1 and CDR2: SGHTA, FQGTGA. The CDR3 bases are TGTGCCAGCAGCTTATTTCGACTAGCGGTCGATACGCAGTATTTT. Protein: CASSLFRLAVDTQYF.

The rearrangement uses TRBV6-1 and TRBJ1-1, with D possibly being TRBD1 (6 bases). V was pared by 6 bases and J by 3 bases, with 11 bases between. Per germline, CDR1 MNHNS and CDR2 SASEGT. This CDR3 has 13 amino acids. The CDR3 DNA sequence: TGTGCCAGCAGCAAAACAGGGTACACTGAAGCTTTCTTT. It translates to CASSKTGYTEAFF.

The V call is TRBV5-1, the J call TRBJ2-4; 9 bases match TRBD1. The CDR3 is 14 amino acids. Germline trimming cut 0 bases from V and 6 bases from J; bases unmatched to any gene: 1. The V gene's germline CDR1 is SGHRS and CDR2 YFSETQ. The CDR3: CASSLEQGANIQYF. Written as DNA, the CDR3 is TGCGCCAGCAGCTTGGAACAGGGGGCAAACATTCAGTACTTC.

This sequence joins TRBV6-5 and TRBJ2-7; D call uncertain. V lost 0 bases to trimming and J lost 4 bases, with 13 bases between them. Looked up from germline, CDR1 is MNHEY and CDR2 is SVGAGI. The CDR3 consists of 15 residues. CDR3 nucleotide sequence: TGTGCCAGCAGTTACTCTGTGGGCGATGGATACGAGCAGTACTTC. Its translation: CASSYSVGDGYEQYF.

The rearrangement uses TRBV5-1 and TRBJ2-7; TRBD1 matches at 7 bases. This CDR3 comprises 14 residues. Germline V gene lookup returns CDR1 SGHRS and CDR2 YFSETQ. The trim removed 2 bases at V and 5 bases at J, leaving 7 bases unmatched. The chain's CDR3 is CASSFRTGANEQYF. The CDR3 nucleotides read TGCGCCAGCAGCTTTAGGACAGGAGCTAACGAGCAGTACTTC.

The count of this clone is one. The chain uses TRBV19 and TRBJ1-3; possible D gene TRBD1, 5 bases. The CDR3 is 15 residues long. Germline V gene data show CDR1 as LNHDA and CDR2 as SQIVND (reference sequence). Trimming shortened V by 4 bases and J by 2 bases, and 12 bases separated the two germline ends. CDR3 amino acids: CASSSTGVAGNTIYF. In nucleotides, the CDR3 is TGTGCCAGTAGTAGTACAGGCGTCGCTGGAAACACCATATATTTT. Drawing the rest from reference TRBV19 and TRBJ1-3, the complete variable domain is DGGITQSPKYLFRKEGQNVTLSCEQNLNHDAMYWYRQDPGQGLRLIYYSQIVNDFQKGDIAEGYSVSREKKESFPLTVTSAQKNPTAFYLCASSSTGVAGNTIYFGEGSWLTVV.

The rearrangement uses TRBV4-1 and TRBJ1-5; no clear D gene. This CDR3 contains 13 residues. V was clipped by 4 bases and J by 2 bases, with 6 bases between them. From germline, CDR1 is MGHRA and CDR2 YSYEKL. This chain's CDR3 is CASSRDGNQPQHF. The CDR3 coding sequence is TGCGCCAGCAGCCGAGACGGCAATCAGCCCCAGCATTTT.

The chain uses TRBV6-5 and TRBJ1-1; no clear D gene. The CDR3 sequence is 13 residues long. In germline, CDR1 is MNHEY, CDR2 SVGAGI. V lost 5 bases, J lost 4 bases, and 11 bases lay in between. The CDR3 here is CASSRTVVTEAFF. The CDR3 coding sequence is TGTGCCAGCAGTCGGACTGTAGTCACTGAAGCTTTCTTT.

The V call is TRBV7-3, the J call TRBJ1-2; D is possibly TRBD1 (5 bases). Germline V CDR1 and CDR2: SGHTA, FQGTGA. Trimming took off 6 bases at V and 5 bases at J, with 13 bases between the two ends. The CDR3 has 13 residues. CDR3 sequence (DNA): TGTGCCAGCAGTCTTGACAGTCGTTATGGCTACACCTTC. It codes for CASSLDSRYGYTF.

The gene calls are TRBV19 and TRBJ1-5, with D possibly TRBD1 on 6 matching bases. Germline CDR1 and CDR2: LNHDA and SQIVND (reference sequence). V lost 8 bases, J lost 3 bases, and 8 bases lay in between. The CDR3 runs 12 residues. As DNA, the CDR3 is TGTGCCAGTGGGGGCTACAATCAGCCCCAGCATTTT. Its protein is CASGGYNQPQHF.

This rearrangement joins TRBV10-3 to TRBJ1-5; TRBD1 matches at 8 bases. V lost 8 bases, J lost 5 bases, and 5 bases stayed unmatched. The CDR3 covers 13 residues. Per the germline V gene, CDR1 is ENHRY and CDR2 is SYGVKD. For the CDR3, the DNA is TGTGCCATCGGACAGGACAGGGATCAGCCCCAGCATTTT. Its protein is CAIGQDRDQPQHF.

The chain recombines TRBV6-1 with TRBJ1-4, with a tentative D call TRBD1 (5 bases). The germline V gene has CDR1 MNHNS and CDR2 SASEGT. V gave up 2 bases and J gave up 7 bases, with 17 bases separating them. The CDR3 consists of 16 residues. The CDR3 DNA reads TGTGCCAGCAGTGAAAATTCCCCCTCGCAGGGTGAAAAACTGTTTTTT. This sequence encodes CASSENSPSQGEKLFF.